One sample yielded the 28 T cell receptor beta chains listed below, sequenced in a study of post-analysis software for immune sequencing data. TCR beta cDNA libraries had unique molecular identifiers. TCRdb ran MiXCR on the PCR reads and lists one entry per CDR3 protein. The table lists about 150,000 distinct CDR3 sequences, 30% of them singletons. The antigens of these receptors remain unknown. Study findings and constraints: Compared with controls, patients had more of roughly 5 TRBV segments, including TRBV5-6, TRBV5-1 and TRBV20-1.

What was sequenced was blood. The receptors come from a girl under 18 with multiple sclerosis.

About this clonotype itself: A much more abundant neighbour one base away suggests this may be a read error. V usage is TRBV20-1 and J usage is TRBJ2-5; 10 bases line up with TRBD1. The V gene's germline CDR1 is DFQATT and CDR2 SNEGSKA (reference sequence). The CDR3 is 18 residues long. J was trimmed by 11 bases and V by 1 base; bases with no gene match: 22. The CDR3 reads CSARVDPPPRDRGGEQYF. The CDR3 coding sequence is TGCAGTGCTAGAGTAGACCCTCCCCCCCGGGACAGGGGAGGGGAGCAGTACTTC.

This clonotype has at least ten counts. The rearrangement links TRBV7-9 to TRBJ2-7; TRBD2 matches 13 bases. This CDR3 is built from 15 residues. Germline CDR1 SEHNR, CDR2 FQNEAQ (reference sequence). V shed 4 bases and J 2 bases; nucleotides not matched to a gene: 2. CDR3 DNA: TGTGCCAGCAGCTCCGGACTAGCGGGAGCCTACGAGCAGTACTTC. Its protein is CASSSGLAGAYEQYF.

The chain uses TRBV24-1 and TRBJ1-1; possibly TRBD1 for D (5 bases). Germline V gene data show CDR1 as KGHDR and CDR2 as SFDVKD. The ends were cut back, 3 bases at V and 5 bases at J, with 15 bases in the middle. The CDR3 is 15 residues long. CDR3 DNA: TGTGCCACCAGTGATAAAAGGGGCGCGAGGACTGAAGCTTTCTTT. Encoded protein: CATSDKRGARTEAFF.

In its sample, this clonotype was seen a few times. J is TRBJ1-1 and V is TRBV3-1; D is uncertain. V lost 3 bases and J lost 0, with 11 bases in between. CDR1 is LGHDT and CDR2 is YNNKEL in the germline V gene (reference sequence). The length of the CDR3 is 15 residues. CDR3 amino acids: CASSHRHRVNTEAFF. DNA of the CDR3: TGTGCCAGCAGCCACAGACACCGAGTGAACACTGAAGCTTTCTTT.

The chain links TRBV28 to TRBJ2-7; TRBD1 matches 7 bases. Germline V gene sequence: CDR1 MDHEN, CDR2 SYDVKM. Losses at the gene ends were 6 bases for V and 3 bases for J; bases not matched to a gene: 5. This CDR3 contains 13 residues. CDR3 in amino acids: CASRVQGVYEQYF. CDR3 in DNA: TGTGCCAGCAGGGTCCAGGGGGTCTACGAGCAGTACTTC.

This clonotype was recorded at least ten times. The chain combines TRBV20-1 with TRBJ2-7; 10 bases match TRBD2. The CDR3 loop spans 16 amino acids. Trimming removed 2 bases from V and 2 bases from J; junction bases left unmatched: 9. Per the germline V gene, CDR1 is DFQATT and CDR2 is SNEGSKA (reference sequence). CDR3 DNA: TGCAGTGCTAGAATTTCCGGGACTAGCGAACCCTACGAGCAGTACTTC. Translating gives CSARISGTSEPYEQYF.

This clonotype was seen many times. The chain combines TRBV10-3 with TRBJ2-1, with 9 bases that match TRBD2. The CDR3 runs 21 residues. Trimming removed 3 bases from V and 8 bases from J; junction bases left unmatched: 26. CDR1 is ENHRY, CDR2 SYGVKD, per germline. In DNA form, the CDR3 reads TGTGCCATCAGTGACTCAGCCGGGGGTCACCTAGCGGGATCATGGCGTCATGAGCAGTTCTTC. This gives the protein CAISDSAGGHLAGSWRHEQFF.

This clonotype was seen ten or more times. V is TRBV20-1 and J is TRBJ2-5; D remains unclear. This CDR3 has 14 amino acids. Germline V CDR1 and CDR2: DFQATT, SNEGSKA (reference sequence). Trimming stripped 3 bases from V and 1 base from J, with 12 bases between. The CDR3 DNA follows: TGCAGTGCTAGTACCTCGACTTCCCAAGAGACCCAGTACTTC. This sequence encodes CSASTSTSQETQYF.

This clonotype was found a few times. The chain uses TRBV7-9 and TRBJ2-7; 9 bases fit TRBD2. The J call is in doubt because the DNA end fits TRBJ2-5 better. The CDR3 has 14 amino acids. CDR1 SEHNR and CDR2 FQNEAQ come from the germline V gene (reference sequence). CDR3 loop: CASSLSGRSGTQYF. The CDR3 coding sequence is TGTGCCAGCAGCCTTAGCGGGAGAAGTGGGACCCAGTACTTC.

This clonotype appeared many times. CDR3 amino acids: CASSQVSEVGTEAFF. The CDR3 nucleotides read TGCGCCAGCAGCCAAGTCTCCGAAGTAGGCACTGAAGCTTTCTTT. The chain is built from TRBV4-1 and TRBJ1-1; D gene uncertain. With 1 base removed from V and 4 bases from J, the gap between germline ends came to 13 bases. Germline V lookup: CDR1 MGHRA, CDR2 YSYEKL. CDR3 length: 15 residues.

This clonotype showed up many times. The rearrangement links TRBV27 to TRBJ2-7, with 9 bases aligning to TRBD1. The ends lost 1 base at V and 2 bases at J; junction bases unmatched: 6. The V gene's germline CDR1 is MNHEY and CDR2 SMNVEV (reference sequence). CDR3 length equals 16 residues. CDR3 nucleotides: TGTGCCAGCAGTTTATACCGGGACAGGGCTCCCTACGAGCAGTACTTC. Its translation: CASSLYRDRAPYEQYF.

This clonotype was seen at least ten times. The chain is built from TRBV5-1 and TRBJ2-5, with D maybe TRBD1 (6 bases). The J call may be in error: the DNA end matches TRBJ2-7 better. The germline gives CDR1 SGHRS, CDR2 YFSETQ. This CDR3 is built from 13 residues. The CDR3: CASSSTGTHEQYF. Here the CDR3 DNA reads TGCGCCAGCAGCTCAACAGGGACCCACGAGCAGTACTTC.

The chain joins TRBV25-1 to TRBJ2-5; D is perhaps TRBD1 (6 bases). Germline V gene lookup returns CDR1 MGHDK and CDR2 SYGVNS. This CDR3 spans 16 amino acids. The V end lost 0 bases, the J end lost 4 bases, and 15 bases lay between the germline ends. CDR3 sequence reads: CASSEYLATGRETQYF. The DNA of the CDR3 is TGTGCCAGCAGTGAATATTTGGCCACAGGGAGAGAGACCCAGTACTTC.

The chain uses TRBV12-3 or TRBV12-4 and TRBJ2-4, with D possibly matching TRBD1 (6 bases). With 3 bases removed from V and 5 bases from J, the gap between germline ends came to 14 bases. The CDR3 is 15 residues long. The CDR3 spells CASSLSRGGENIQYF. CDR3 DNA: TGTGCCAGCAGTTTGAGCAGGGGTGGGGAAAACATTCAGTACTTC.

On this clonotype itself: Being one base from a much bigger clone, this may be a read error. The chain combines TRBV29-1 with TRBJ1-4; the D is unclear. The CDR3 length is 14 residues. Germline V gives CDR1 SQVTM, CDR2 ANQGSEA. Written as DNA, the CDR3 is TGCAGCGTAAATCCACGAGCAACTAATGAAAAACGGTTTTTT. This sequence encodes CSVNPRATNEKRFF.

This clonotype was detected a few times. CDR3 sequence (DNA): TGCAGTGCTTCATACAGGGGGATGAGTTACGAGCAGTACTTC. Residues: CSASYRGMSYEQYF. This chain uses TRBV20-1 with TRBJ2-7, with TRBD1 matching 8 bases. CDR1 is DFQATT and CDR2 is SNEGSKA in the germline V gene (reference sequence). This CDR3 spans 14 amino acids. With V trimmed by 5 bases and J by 4 bases, 10 bases remained unmatched.

This clonotype was picked up a small number of times. V is TRBV7-3 and J is TRBJ2-3; 7 bases are a match to TRBD2. Germline V CDR1 and CDR2: SGHTA, FQGTGA. V was pared by 5 bases and J by 7 bases, with 15 bases of the junction left unmatched. The CDR3 runs to 16 residues. The chain's CDR3 is CASSVTSVGGRYTQYF. DNA of the CDR3: TGTGCCAGCAGCGTTACTAGCGTGGGGGGAAGATATACGCAGTATTTT.

V gene TRBV7-3 combines with J gene TRBJ2-5, with 11 nucleotides matching TRBD2. CDR1 and CDR2 from the germline V gene are SGHTA and FQGTGA. CDR3 length: 18 residues. Unmatched junction bases numbered 13, after V lost 3 bases and J lost 4 bases. CDR3 sequence: CASSLLWTSGLRGETQYF. In DNA form, the CDR3 reads TGTGCCAGCAGCTTGTTGTGGACTAGCGGGCTCCGGGGAGAGACCCAGTACTTC.

The chain joins TRBV5-1 to TRBJ2-1; 7 bases match TRBD2. The last part of the DNA fits TRBJ2-7 better; the J call may be wrong. Germline CDR1 is SGHRS and CDR2 is YFSETQ. This CDR3 spans 15 amino acids. The CDR3 nucleotides are TGCGCCAGCAGCTTGGTGCGGGAGCCCTACAATGAGCAGTACTTC. It yields the protein CASSLVREPYNEQYF.

This clonotype was counted between two and nine times. V usage is TRBV5-1 and J usage is TRBJ2-5; 8 bases line up with TRBD2. The CDR3 extends over 14 amino acids. V was clipped by 6 bases and J by 5 bases; unmatched bases: 9. Germline CDR1 is SGHRS and CDR2 is YFSETQ. CDR3 loop: CASTPQAGAETQYF. The CDR3 bases are TGCGCCAGCACCCCCCAAGCGGGAGCCGAGACCCAGTACTTC.

This clonotype was counted ten times or more. The J gene is TRBJ2-1, the V gene TRBV28; D is tentatively TRBD1 or TRBD2 (5 bases each). Looked up from germline, CDR1 is MDHEN and CDR2 is SYDVKM. CDR3 length: 16 residues. Trimming pared 6 bases from V and 4 bases from J, leaving 19 bases between. CDR3 coding DNA: TGTGCCAGCAGCCCCTTCGCCGGGGCGCTGTACAATGAGCAGTTCTTC. This encodes CASSPFAGALYNEQFF.

As concerns this clonotype: A much larger clone differs by one base, so this may be a read error. The rearrangement links TRBV10-3 to TRBJ1-2, with D unresolved. Trimming cost V 7 bases and J 2 bases, with 11 bases left between them. The CDR3 consists of 13 residues. Looked up from germline, CDR1 is ENHRY and CDR2 is SYGVKD. The DNA for the CDR3 is TGTGCCATCAACTGTGACGGAAACTATGGCTACACCTTC. This sequence encodes CAINCDGNYGYTF.

As for this clonotype: This sequence may be a read error, since a much larger clone differs from it by one base. The V gene is TRBV5-1, the J gene TRBJ2-7; TRBD2 might be the D (5 bases). This CDR3 comprises 13 residues. Germline lookup yields CDR1 SGHRS and CDR2 YFSETQ. The germline V and J ends were trimmed by 4 bases and 6 bases, with 14 bases remaining between them. CDR3 sequence reads: CASSLGVSAEQYV. CDR3 sequence (DNA): TGCGCCAGCAGCCTCGGGGTTAGTGCCGAGCAGTACGTC.

Only a few counts were recorded for this clonotype. Given a much more abundant clone one base away, this may be a read error. The chain recombines TRBV12-3 or TRBV12-4 with TRBJ2-5; possibly TRBD2 for D (6 bases). Trimming shortened V by 11 bases and J by 11 bases, and 24 bases separated the two germline ends. There are 13 residues in the CDR3. The CDR3 sequence is CASASGTYNEQYF. The CDR3 coding sequence is TGTGCCTCGGCTTCGGGGACTTACAATGAGCAGTACTTC.

V is TRBV12-3 or TRBV12-4 and J is TRBJ2-7; D gene ambiguous. V dropped 6 bases and J dropped 0 bases, with 15 bases sitting between them. This CDR3 contains 15 residues. CDR3 loop: CASSSRPSSSYEQYF. The CDR3 DNA is TGTGCCAGCAGCTCTAGGCCCTCGAGCTCCTACGAGCAGTACTTC.

The chain's CDR3 is CASSHLSNTGELFF. The CDR3 nucleotides read TGTGCCAGCAGCCACCTGAGTAACACCGGGGAGCTGTTTTTT. The V and J genes are TRBV12-3 or TRBV12-4 and TRBJ2-2; D unresolved. The CDR3 is made up of 14 amino acids. Trimming removed 6 bases from V and 2 bases from J, with 10 bases in between.

With respect to this clonotype: A single base separates this from a much larger clone, so it may be a read error. The V and J genes are TRBV12-3 or TRBV12-4 and TRBJ2-7; TRBD1 agrees at 10 bases. V shed 5 bases and J 11 bases; nucleotides not matched to a gene: 9. There are 13 residues in the CDR3. The CDR3 here is CASSPGTGTGEYF. The CDR3 bases are TGTGCCAGCAGTCCTGGAACCGGGACAGGGGAGTACTTC.

The genes are TRBV20-1 and TRBJ1-1; D call uncertain. The CDR3 runs 9 residues. Germline-derived CDR1 and CDR2 are DFQATT and SNEGSKA (reference sequence). CDR3 sequence: CTPRPEAFF. CDR3 sequence (DNA): TGCACCCCACGGCCTGAAGCTTTCTTT.